This T cell receptor beta chain is drawn from a study of blood T cell repertoires in COVID-19. This CDR3 region has 15 residues. Unmatched junction bases numbered 7, after V lost 0 bases and J lost 4 bases. Germline V CDR1 and CDR2: SGDLS, YYNGEE. Data came from immunoSEQ multiplex PCR; TCRdb stores just in-frame clones and leaves some out. The table lists fewer than 300,000 clones, approximately 88% of them singletons. A word on this clone: Other DNA sequences in this sample translate to the same CDR3.

This TCR was sampled from a man aged 18 to 35 with active or convalescent COVID-19. Material: peripheral blood. The rearrangement uses TRBV9 and TRBJ2-7; 7 bases map to TRBD1. CDR3 loop: CASSVGQGDSYEQYF. In nucleotides, the CDR3 is TGTGCCAGCAGCGTAGGGCAGGGGGATAGTTACGAGCAGTACTTC.